The next 25 T cell receptor beta chains were all read from a single sample in a study of shared clonotypes between healthy human individuals. Generated by immunoSEQ multiplex PCR, the TCRdb table keeps only in-frame clones and is missing some. The sample shows approximately 2,300,000 clones, about 90% of them seen only once. The specimen was naive CD4+ T cells from PBMCs. Documented subset: CD45RA+ positively selected. These TCRs come from a man aged 18 to 29 in good health. Some clones in this sample may be carry-over from other donors' samples.

The CDR3 protein is CASRPVGGAGGYTF. CDR3 DNA: TGTGCCAGCAGACCTGTTGGGGGGGCGGGTGGCTACACCTTC. The V call is TRBV6-5, the J call TRBJ1-2; a weak D match, TRBD1 (6 bases). CDR1 is MNHEY and CDR2 is SVGAGI in the germline V gene. V was pared by 6 bases and J by 7 bases, with 18 bases between. The CDR3 has 14 residues.

This chain links TRBV28 with TRBJ1-1, with TRBD1 as a possible D gene (5 bases). V lost 6 bases and J 1 base, leaving 15 bases between the germline ends. There are 15 residues in the CDR3. Germline V CDR1 and CDR2: MDHEN, SYDVKM. The CDR3 reads CASSNTPGGNTEAFF. As DNA, the CDR3 is TGTGCCAGCAGCAATACTCCCGGGGGGAACACTGAAGCTTTCTTT.

The rearrangement joins TRBV12-5 to TRBJ1-4; D remains unclear. The CDR3 spans 17 residues. Trimming left V 6 bases short and J 7 bases short, with 24 bases between. Per germline, CDR1 LGHNT and CDR2 FRNRAP. The chain's CDR3 is CASGPQDGEDTSEKLFF. The CDR3 coding sequence is TGTGCTAGTGGCCCACAAGACGGGGAAGATACGAGTGAAAAACTGTTTTTT.

This clone has only a few counts. The V and J genes are TRBV15 and TRBJ2-5, with unresolved D. This CDR3 comprises 13 residues. Trimming stripped 0 bases from V and 9 bases from J, with 11 bases between. CDR1 and CDR2 from the germline V gene are LNHNV and YYDKDF (reference sequence). The CDR3 here is CATSRDSLRAQYF. The CDR3 coding sequence is TGTGCCACCAGCAGAGACAGCCTAAGGGCCCAGTACTTC.

The chain uses TRBV28 and TRBJ1-1, with D tentatively TRBD1 (6 bases). Germline CDR1 reads MDHEN; CDR2 reads SYDVKM. The CDR3 is 15 amino acids. V was trimmed by 8 bases and J by 1 base, leaving 17 bases between them. DNA of the CDR3: TGTGCCAGCGCAGGCGGGGGCGCGCAGAACACTGAAGCTTTCTTT. Translating gives CASAGGGAQNTEAFF.

In its sample, this clone was seen a few times. The sample contains more than one DNA sequence encoding this CDR3. The V call is TRBV5-1, the J call TRBJ1-3; 8 bases map to TRBD1. The V gene end was trimmed by 0 bases and the J gene end by 0 bases; junction bases not matched to a gene: 2. Germline values: CDR1 SGHRS, CDR2 YFSETQ. There are 16 residues in the CDR3. The CDR3 sequence is CASSLVGQGSGNTIYF. The CDR3 bases are TGCGCCAGCAGCTTGGTAGGACAGGGCTCTGGAAACACCATATATTTT.

The CDR3 here is CASSVSSGTSGKYEQYF. The CDR3 bases are TGCGCCAGCAGCGTCTCTTCCGGGACTAGCGGGAAGTACGAGCAGTACTTC. The chain employs TRBV5-1 and TRBJ2-7; 13 nucleotides line up with TRBD2. The junction had 11 bases not matched to a gene; V was cut back by 4 bases and J by 4 bases. Germline V CDR1 and CDR2: SGHRS, YFSETQ. The CDR3 is 17 amino acids.

The gene calls are TRBV5-5 and TRBJ2-1, with no clear D. Trimming took off 0 bases at V and 5 bases at J, with 15 bases between the two ends. The germline CDR1 and CDR2 sequences are SGHKS and YYEKEE (reference sequence). The CDR3 spans 16 residues. CDR3 nucleotide sequence: TGTGCCAGCAGCTTGGCCCCTTATGGAAAGAACAATGAGCAGTTCTTC. Protein sequence: CASSLAPYGKNNEQFF. The full variable domain, in which reference TRBV5-5 and TRBJ2-1 provide the parts outside the CDR3, is DAGVTQSPTHLIKTRGQQVTLRCSPISGHKSVSWYQQVLGQGPQFIFQYYEKEERGRGNFPDRFSARQFPNYSSELNVNALLLGDSALYLCASSLAPYGKNNEQFFGPGTRLTVL.

The chain recombines TRBV6-5 with TRBJ2-5, with a weak D call TRBD2 (5 bases). CDR1 is MNHEY, CDR2 SVGAGI, per germline. This CDR3 comprises 15 residues. V was clipped by 0 bases and J by 9 bases, with 17 bases between them. The DNA for the CDR3 is TGTGCCAGCAGTTACTCGAGGGTTTCTAGTTGGTCCCAGTACTTC. Translated: CASSYSRVSSWSQYF.

V and J are TRBV7-8 and TRBJ1-1, with D possibly TRBD1 on 5 matching bases. The V gene's germline CDR1 is SGHVS and CDR2 FQNEAQ. The CDR3 sequence is 16 residues long. V gave up 0 bases and J gave up 4 bases, with 15 bases separating them. The CDR3 sequence: CASSLAAGGESTEAFF. CDR3 nucleotides: TGTGCCAGCAGCTTAGCCGCGGGGGGGGAGAGCACTGAAGCTTTCTTT.

The genes are TRBV7-9 and TRBJ1-2; D is ambiguous. This CDR3 is 13 amino acids long. Trimming removed 2 bases from V and 8 bases from J, with 12 bases in between. Germline V lookup: CDR1 SEHNR, CDR2 FQNEAQ (reference sequence). The CDR3, as DNA: TGTGCCAGCAGCTTACAGGACCGCGGGGGCTACACCTTC. Translating it yields CASSLQDRGGYTF.

V and J are TRBV29-1 and TRBJ2-1, with TRBD2 matching over 12 bases. In germline, CDR1 is SQVTM, CDR2 ANQGSEA. The CDR3 loop spans 17 amino acids. V was pared by 0 bases and J by 9 bases, with 12 bases of the junction left unmatched. The CDR3 protein is CSVEDASLAGGPGEQFF. The DNA for the CDR3 is TGCAGCGTTGAAGATGCCTCCCTAGCGGGAGGGCCTGGTGAGCAGTTCTTC.

The chain recombines TRBV5-4 with TRBJ1-3; TRBD1 might be the D (5 bases). V was clipped by 7 bases and J by 4 bases, with 9 bases between them. The CDR3 extends over 12 amino acids. Germline V gene sequence: CDR1 SGHNT, CDR2 YYREEE (reference sequence). Written as DNA, the CDR3 is TGTGCCAGCCAGGGAGCCGGAAACACCATATATTTT. Translating it yields CASQGAGNTIYF.

Note on this clone: This CDR3 is also generated by other DNA sequences in the sample. V is TRBV9 and J is TRBJ2-2; no clear D gene. The V gene's germline CDR1 is SGDLS and CDR2 YYNGEE. This CDR3 region has 14 residues. V lost 0 bases, J lost 6 bases, and 9 bases lay in between. The CDR3 region has the DNA TGTGCCAGCAGCGTAGGTTTGGCTCCCGGGGAGCTGTTTTTT. Translation: CASSVGLAPGELFF.

J is TRBJ2-2 and V is TRBV11-2; D not certain. Germline CDR1 is SGHAT and CDR2 is FQNNGV. There are 16 residues in the CDR3. V dropped 1 base and J dropped 6 bases, with 15 bases sitting between them. The CDR3 coding sequence is TGTGCCAGCAGCTTAGGTTCCAGGTTGGTCTCCGGGGAGCTGTTTTTT. Translating gives CASSLGSRLVSGELFF.

This CDR3 reads CASSYDGRSGEQFF. The CDR3, as DNA: TGTGCCAGCAGTTACGACGGGAGGTCAGGTGAGCAGTTCTTC. The V call is TRBV6-6, the J call TRBJ2-1; 7 positions match TRBD2. The V segment lost 2 bases and the J segment 9 bases; nucleotides outside the gene matches: 7. CDR3 length equals 14 residues. Looked up from germline, CDR1 is MNHNY and CDR2 is SVGAGI (reference sequence).

The gene calls are TRBV5-1 and TRBJ2-7, with 14 nucleotides matching TRBD2. Germline CDR1 is SGHRS and CDR2 is YFSETQ. There are 17 residues in the CDR3. V shed 0 bases, J shed 3 bases, and the junction held 5 bases outside the gene matches. The chain's CDR3 is CASSLAPGLAGDYEQYF. CDR3 sequence (DNA): TGCGCCAGCAGCTTGGCCCCGGGACTAGCGGGGGACTACGAGCAGTACTTC.

The chain is built from TRBV28 and TRBJ2-7; 11 nucleotides match TRBD2. The length of the CDR3 is 13 residues. Trimming at V came to 11 bases and at J to 5 bases, leaving 8 bases not matched to a gene. Germline assignment: CDR1 MDHEN and CDR2 SYDVKM. The CDR3 is CASQTSGKNEQYF. CDR3 nucleotides: TGTGCCTCCCAGACTAGCGGGAAGAACGAGCAGTACTTC.

The V call is TRBV7-9, the J call TRBJ2-7, with 11 nucleotides matching TRBD2. Germline assignment: CDR1 SEHNR and CDR2 FQNEAQ (reference sequence). The CDR3 extends over 16 amino acids. J gave up 0 bases and V 4 bases, and 5 bases lay outside the gene matches. The CDR3 sequence: CASSSDLAGGSYEQYF. The CDR3, as DNA: TGTGCCAGCAGCTCAGACCTAGCGGGGGGCTCCTACGAGCAGTACTTC.

V is TRBV9 and J is TRBJ1-2; D unclear. Germline CDR1 reads SGDLS; CDR2 reads YYNGEE. The ends were cut back, 0 bases at V and 4 bases at J, with 10 bases in the middle. The CDR3 contains 14 residues. The CDR3 protein is CASSVDNGLYGYTF. The CDR3 region has the DNA TGTGCCAGCAGCGTAGATAATGGTCTCTATGGCTACACCTTC.

This rearrangement joins TRBV27 to TRBJ2-7, with TRBD1 identical over 7 bases. The junction had 6 bases not matched to a gene; V was cut back by 5 bases and J by 2 bases. The CDR3 sequence is 14 residues long. Germline V gene sequence: CDR1 MNHEY, CDR2 SMNVEV (reference sequence). CDR3 coding DNA: TGTGCCAGCAGTCGACAGGGAACCGCCTACGAGCAGTACTTC. As protein: CASSRQGTAYEQYF.

V usage is TRBV20-1 and J usage is TRBJ2-5, with D possibly matching TRBD1 (6 bases). Trimming shortened V by 5 bases and J by 4 bases, and 8 bases separated the two germline ends. Looked up from germline, CDR1 is DFQATT and CDR2 is SNEGSKA (reference sequence). This CDR3 region has 11 residues. CDR3 DNA sequence: TGCAGTGCTTTCAGGGGAGAGACCCAGTACTTC. It specifies CSAFRGETQYF.

V is TRBV7-9 and J is TRBJ1-4; D not certain. Germline CDR1 and CDR2: SEHNR and FQNEAQ (reference sequence). With 5 bases removed from V and 6 bases from J, the gap between germline ends came to 7 bases. The CDR3 runs 12 residues. CDR3 loop: CASSRVDEKLFF. CDR3 coding DNA: TGTGCCAGCAGCAGGGTAGATGAAAAACTGTTTTTT.

V is TRBV7-8 and J is TRBJ2-1, with 10 bases identical to TRBD1. The CDR3 is 19 residues long. Trimming took 5 bases from V and 6 from J; bases not matched to a gene: 19. From germline, CDR1 is SGHVS and CDR2 FQNEAQ. The CDR3: CASSHRGTGDTTAGNEQFF. CDR3 DNA: TGTGCCAGCAGCCACAGGGGGACAGGGGACACTACCGCCGGCAATGAGCAGTTCTTC.

V usage is TRBV5-5 and J usage is TRBJ2-5; D is possibly TRBD1 (6 bases). Germline assignment: CDR1 SGHKS and CDR2 YYEKEE (reference sequence). The CDR3 is 13 amino acids. V dropped 5 bases and J dropped 5 bases, with 13 bases sitting between them. The CDR3 DNA reads TGTGCCAGCAGTCACCAGGGGCGGGAGACCCAGTACTTC. Translated: CASSHQGRETQYF.